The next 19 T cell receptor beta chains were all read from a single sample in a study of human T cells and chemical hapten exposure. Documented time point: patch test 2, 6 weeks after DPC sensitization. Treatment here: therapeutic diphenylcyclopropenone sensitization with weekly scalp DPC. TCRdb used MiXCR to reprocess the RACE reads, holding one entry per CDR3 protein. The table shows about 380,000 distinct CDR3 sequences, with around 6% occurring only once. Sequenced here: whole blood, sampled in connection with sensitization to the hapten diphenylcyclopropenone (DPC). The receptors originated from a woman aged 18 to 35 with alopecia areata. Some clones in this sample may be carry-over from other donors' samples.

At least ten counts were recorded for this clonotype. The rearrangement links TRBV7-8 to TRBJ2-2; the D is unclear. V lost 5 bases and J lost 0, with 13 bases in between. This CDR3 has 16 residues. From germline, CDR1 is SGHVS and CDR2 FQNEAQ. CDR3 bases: TGTGCCAGCAGCCCCCTCAGAGTCTCGAACACCGGGGAGCTGTTTTTT. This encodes CASSPLRVSNTGELFF.

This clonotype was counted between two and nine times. The CDR3 sequence is CASSQVRGGTDTQYF. In DNA, the CDR3 is TGCGCCAGCAGCCAAGTTCGGGGGGGCACAGATACGCAGTATTTT. The chain uses TRBV4-1 and TRBJ2-3; 7 bases fit TRBD2. V lost 1 base, J lost 1 base, and 2 bases stayed unmatched. Germline V gene lookup returns CDR1 MGHRA and CDR2 YSYEKL. The length of the CDR3 is 15 residues.

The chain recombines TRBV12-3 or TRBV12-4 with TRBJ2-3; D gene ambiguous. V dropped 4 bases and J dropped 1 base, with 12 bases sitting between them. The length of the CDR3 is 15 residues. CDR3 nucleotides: TGTGCCAGCAGTTATACCGATCTTGGCACAGATACGCAGTATTTT. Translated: CASSYTDLGTDTQYF.

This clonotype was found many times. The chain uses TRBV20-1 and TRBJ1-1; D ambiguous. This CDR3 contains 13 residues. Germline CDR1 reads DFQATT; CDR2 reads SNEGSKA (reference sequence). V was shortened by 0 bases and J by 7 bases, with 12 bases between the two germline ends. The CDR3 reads CSARERAELEAFF. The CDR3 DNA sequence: TGCAGTGCTAGAGAGCGGGCAGAGCTTGAAGCTTTCTTT.

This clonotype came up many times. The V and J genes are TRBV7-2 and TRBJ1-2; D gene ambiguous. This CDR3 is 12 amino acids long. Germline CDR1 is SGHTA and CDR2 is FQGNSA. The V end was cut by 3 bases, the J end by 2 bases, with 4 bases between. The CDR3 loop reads CASSLQNYGYTF. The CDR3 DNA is TGTGCCAGCAGCTTGCAAAACTATGGCTACACCTTC. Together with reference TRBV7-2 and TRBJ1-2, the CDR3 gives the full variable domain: GAGVSQSPSNKVTEKGKDVELRCDPISGHTALYWYRQSLGQGLEFLIYFQGNSAPDKSGLPSDRFSAERTGGSVSTLTIQRTQQEDSAVYLCASSLQNYGYTFGSGTRLTVV.

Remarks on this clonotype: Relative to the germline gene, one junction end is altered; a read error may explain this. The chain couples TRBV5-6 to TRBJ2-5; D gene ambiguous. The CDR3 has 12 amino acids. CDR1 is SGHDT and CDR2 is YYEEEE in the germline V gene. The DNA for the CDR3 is TGTCCCAGCAGCTTCCAGGAGGAGACCCAGTACTTC. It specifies CPSSFQEETQYF.

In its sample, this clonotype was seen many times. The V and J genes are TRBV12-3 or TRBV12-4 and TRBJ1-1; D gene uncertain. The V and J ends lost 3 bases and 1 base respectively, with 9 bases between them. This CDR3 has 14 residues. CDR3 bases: TGTGCCAGCAGTTTTGAGTACGGGAACACTGAAGCTTTCTTT. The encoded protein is CASSFEYGNTEAFF.

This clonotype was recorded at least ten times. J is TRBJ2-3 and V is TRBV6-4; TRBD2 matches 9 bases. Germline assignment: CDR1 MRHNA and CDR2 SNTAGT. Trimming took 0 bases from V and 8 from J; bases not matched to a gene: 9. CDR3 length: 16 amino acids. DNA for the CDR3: TGTGCCAGCAGTGACTCCGATGGGGCTAGCGGGGCTACGCAGTATTTT. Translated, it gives CASSDSDGASGATQYF.

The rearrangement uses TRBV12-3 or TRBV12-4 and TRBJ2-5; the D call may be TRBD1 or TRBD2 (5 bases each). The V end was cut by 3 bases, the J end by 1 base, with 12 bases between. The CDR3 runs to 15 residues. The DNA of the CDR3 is TGTGCCAGCAGTTTCACCGGGGCCCTCCAAGAGACCCAGTACTTC. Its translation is CASSFTGALQETQYF.

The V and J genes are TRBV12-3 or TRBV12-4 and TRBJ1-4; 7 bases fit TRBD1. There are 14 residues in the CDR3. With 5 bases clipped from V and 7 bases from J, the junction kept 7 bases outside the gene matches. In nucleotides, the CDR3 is TGTGCCAGCAGTCAGGACAGGAGGGGTGAAAAACTGTTTTTT. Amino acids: CASSQDRRGEKLFF.

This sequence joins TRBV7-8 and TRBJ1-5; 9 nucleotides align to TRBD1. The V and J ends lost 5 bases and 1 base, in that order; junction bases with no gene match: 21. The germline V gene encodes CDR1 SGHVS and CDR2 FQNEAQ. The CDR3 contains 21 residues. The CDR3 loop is CASSPIKWGTGNIWSNQPQHF. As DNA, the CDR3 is TGTGCCAGCAGCCCAATTAAATGGGGGACAGGGAATATTTGGAGCAATCAGCCCCAGCATTTT.

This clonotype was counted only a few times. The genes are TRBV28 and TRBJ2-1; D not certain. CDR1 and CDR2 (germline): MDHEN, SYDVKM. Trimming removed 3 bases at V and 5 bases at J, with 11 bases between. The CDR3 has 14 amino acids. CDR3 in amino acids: CASSLRLPHNEQFF. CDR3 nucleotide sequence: TGTGCCAGCAGTTTGAGGCTACCCCACAATGAGCAGTTCTTC.

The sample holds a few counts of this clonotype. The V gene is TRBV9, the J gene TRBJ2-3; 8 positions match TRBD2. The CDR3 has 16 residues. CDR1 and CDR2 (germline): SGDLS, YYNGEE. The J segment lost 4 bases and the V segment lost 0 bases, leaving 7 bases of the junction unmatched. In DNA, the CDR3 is TGTGCCAGCAGCGTAGACGTCGGACTAGCCGCAGATACGCAGTATTTT. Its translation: CASSVDVGLAADTQYF.

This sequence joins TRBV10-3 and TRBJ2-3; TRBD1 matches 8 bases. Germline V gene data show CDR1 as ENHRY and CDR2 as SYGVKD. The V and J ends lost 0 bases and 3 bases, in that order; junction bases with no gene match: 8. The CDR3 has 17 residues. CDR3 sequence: CAISESRGRGRTDTQYF. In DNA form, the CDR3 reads TGTGCCATCAGTGAGTCGCGAGGCAGGGGGCGGACAGATACGCAGTATTTT.

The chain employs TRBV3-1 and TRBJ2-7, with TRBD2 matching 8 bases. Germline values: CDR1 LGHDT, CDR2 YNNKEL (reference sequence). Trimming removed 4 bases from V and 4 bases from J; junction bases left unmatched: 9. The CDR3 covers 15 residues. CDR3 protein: CASSLPRGGAYEQYF. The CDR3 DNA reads TGTGCCAGCAGCCTCCCCCGGGGGGGCGCGTACGAGCAGTACTTC.

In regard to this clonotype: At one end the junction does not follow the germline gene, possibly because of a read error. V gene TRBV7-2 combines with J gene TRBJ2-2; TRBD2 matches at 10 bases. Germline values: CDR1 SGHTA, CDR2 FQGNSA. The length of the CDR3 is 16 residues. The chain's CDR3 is CDSSSRTSGNTGELFF. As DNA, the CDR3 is TGTGACAGCAGCTCTCGGACTAGCGGGAACACCGGGGAGCTGTTTTTT. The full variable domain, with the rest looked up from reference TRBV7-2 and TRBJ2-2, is GAGVSQSPSNKVTEKGKDVELRCDPISGHTALYWYRQSLGQGLEFLIYFQGNSAPDKSGLPSDRFSAERTGGSVSTLTIQRTQQEDSAVYLCDSSSRTSGNTGELFFGEGSRLTVL.

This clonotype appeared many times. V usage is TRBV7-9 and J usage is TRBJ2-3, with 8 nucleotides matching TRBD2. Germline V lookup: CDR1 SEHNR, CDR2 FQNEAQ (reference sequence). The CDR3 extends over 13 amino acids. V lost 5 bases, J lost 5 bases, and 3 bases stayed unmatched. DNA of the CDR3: TGTGCCAGCAGCGGGACTAGTGTAGATACGCAGTATTTT. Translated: CASSGTSVDTQYF.

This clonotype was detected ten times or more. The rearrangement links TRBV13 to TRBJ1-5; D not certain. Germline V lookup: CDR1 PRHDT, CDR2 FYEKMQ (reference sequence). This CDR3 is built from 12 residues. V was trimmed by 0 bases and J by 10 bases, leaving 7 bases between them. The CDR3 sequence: CASSLGLGPQHF. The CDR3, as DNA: TGTGCCAGCAGCTTAGGCCTAGGACCCCAGCATTTT. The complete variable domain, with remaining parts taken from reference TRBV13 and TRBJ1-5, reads AAGVIQSPRHLIKEKRETATLKCYPIPRHDTVYWYQQGPGQDPQFLISFYEKMQSDKGSIPDRFSAQQFSDYHSELNMSSLELGDSALYFCASSLGLGPQHFGDGTRLSIL.

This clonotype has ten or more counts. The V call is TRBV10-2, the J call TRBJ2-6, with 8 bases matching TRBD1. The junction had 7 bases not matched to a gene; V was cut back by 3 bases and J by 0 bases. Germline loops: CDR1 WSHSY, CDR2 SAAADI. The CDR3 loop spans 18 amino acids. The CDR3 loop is CASSDKGQVASGANVLTF. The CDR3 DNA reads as TGCGCCAGCAGTGACAAGGGACAGGTGGCCTCTGGGGCCAACGTCCTGACTTTC.